This T cell receptor (beta chain) was documented in a study of blood T cell repertoires in COVID-19. Study as a whole: Whether acute or convalescent, the COVID-19 samples came from the United States, Italy and Spain. In each case, the material was cDNA or gDNA derived from T cells, B-cell-depleted T cells, or PBMCs.

This CDR3 contains 15 residues. CDR1 and CDR2 (germline): MGHRA, YSYEKL. Deletions cut 1 base from V and 3 bases from J, with 13 bases between. Authors' processing steps: For nucleated cells, counts were estimated from reference gene primer amplification. Only in-frame clones appear in the TCRdb table, and some are missing; sequencing was by immunoSEQ multiplex PCR. V and J calls and clone size are as listed in that table; D and trimming were resolved from the DNA. The table shows approximately 320,000 clones, with around nine tenths occurring only once. Seattle cases were enrolled at active infection and followed longitudinally.

This sequence joins TRBV4-1 and TRBJ2-7; the D gene is possibly TRBD1 (5 bases). The receptor was derived from a woman aged 25 to 45 with COVID-19, enrolled during active disease. The specimen sequenced was peripheral blood. The CDR3 spells CASSQVAGNFYEQYF. The CDR3 DNA sequence: TGCGCCAGCAGCCAAGTAGCAGGGAACTTCTACGAGCAGTACTTC.